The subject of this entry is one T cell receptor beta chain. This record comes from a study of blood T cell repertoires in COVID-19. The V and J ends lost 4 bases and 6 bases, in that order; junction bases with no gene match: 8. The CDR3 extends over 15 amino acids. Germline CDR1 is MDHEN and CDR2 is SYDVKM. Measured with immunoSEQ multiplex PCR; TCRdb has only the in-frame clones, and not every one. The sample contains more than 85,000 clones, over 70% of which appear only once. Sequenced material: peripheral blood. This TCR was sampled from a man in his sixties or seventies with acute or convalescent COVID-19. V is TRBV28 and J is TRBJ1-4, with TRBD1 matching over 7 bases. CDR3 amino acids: CASSSRGTDYEKLFF. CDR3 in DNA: TGTGCCAGCAGTTCTCGGGGGACAGATTATGAAAAACTGTTTTTT.